The clone carrying this T cell receptor (beta chain) came up a few times. Its antigen remains unknown. Every TCR cDNA molecule bore its own unique molecular identifier. TCRdb fed the 5' RACE reads into MiXCR, producing one record per CDR3 protein. The profile shows some 12,000 distinct CDR3 sequences, over 9.5% of them singletons. This specimen belongs to a study of spatial heterogeneity in lung cancer. Study-level background: Taken at a median of around 2 years after resection, follow-up PBMC samples underwent sequencing when available.

This sample's time point: blood at routine non-recurrence follow-up after resection. Whole RNA came from tumor, nontumor lung or frozen PBMC and was sequenced without being sorted. Whole-study results and caveats: TCRs found ubiquitously expanded in tumor appeared in blood more at resection than at follow-up.

Germline assignment: CDR1 MNHEY and CDR2 SVGAGI. The CDR3 is 13 residues long. V was clipped by 8 bases and J by 8 bases, with 16 bases between them. Specimen: PBMCs, collected at follow-up. This chain connects TRBV6-5 to TRBJ2-1; a possible D gene is TRBD2 (7 bases). This clonotype was obtained from a female donor with early-stage non-small cell lung cancer. CDR3 in DNA: TGTGCCAGCGCCGAGGGGGGGAGGGATGAGCAGTTCTTC. Translated: CASAEGGRDEQFF.